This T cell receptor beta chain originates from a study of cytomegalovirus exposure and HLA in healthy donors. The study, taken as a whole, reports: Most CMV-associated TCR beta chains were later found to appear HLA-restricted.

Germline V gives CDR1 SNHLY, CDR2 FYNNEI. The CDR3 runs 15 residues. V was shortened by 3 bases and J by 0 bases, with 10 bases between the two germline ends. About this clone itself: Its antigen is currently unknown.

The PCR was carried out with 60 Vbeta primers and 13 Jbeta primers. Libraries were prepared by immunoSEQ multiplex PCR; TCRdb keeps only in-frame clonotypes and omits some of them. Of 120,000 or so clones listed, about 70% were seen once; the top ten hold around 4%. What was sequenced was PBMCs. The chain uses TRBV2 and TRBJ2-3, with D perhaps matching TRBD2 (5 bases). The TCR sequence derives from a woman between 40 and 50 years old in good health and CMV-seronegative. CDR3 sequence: CASSEDLTSTDTQYF. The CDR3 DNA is TGTGCCAGCAGTGAGGACTTGACTAGCACAGATACGCAGTATTTT. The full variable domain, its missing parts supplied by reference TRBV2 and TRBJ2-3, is EPEVTQTPSHQVTQMGQEVILRCVPISNHLYFYWYRQILGQKVEFLVSFYNNEISEKSEIFDDQFSVERPDGSNFTLKIRSTKLEDSAMYFCASSEDLTSTDTQYFGPGTRLTVL.